The clone carrying this TCR beta chain was picked up one time. Its cognate antigen is unknown. The data were produced by immunoSEQ multiplex PCR, yet TCRdb's version contains in-frame clones alone and is incomplete. The repertoire holds around 62,000 clones, with 70% to 85% as singletons. This record comes from a study of vaccination effects on CD4 cells after COVID-19. Overall study context: Before any sequencing was done, the ViraFEST assay used viral peptide pools to expand antigen-specific CD4+ T cells.

The authors isolated CD4+ T cells after approximately 9 days of culture. Participants completed two doses of the BNT162b2 or mRNA-1273 vaccine. None of these healthy vaccinees had been infected with SARS-CoV-2 before vaccination. The germline CDR1 and CDR2 sequences are DFQATT and SNEGSKA (reference sequence). V was clipped by 3 bases and J by 5 bases; unmatched bases: 6. The CDR3 runs to 14 residues. Points from the study as a whole: Researchers report that only 1 of 255 vaccine-induced clones in healthy vaccinees cross-reacted with common cold coronaviruses. There was marked clonal contraction among infection- and vaccine-induced clones late after vaccination.

This TCR derives from a human donor who received a COVID-19 vaccine. Source: CD4+ T cells from PBMCs cultured without peptide, taken after COVID-19 vaccination. The chain couples TRBV20-1 to TRBJ2-1; 8 positions match TRBD2. CDR3: CSASTGGADNEQFF. The CDR3 coding sequence is TGCAGTGCTAGTACCGGGGGGGCAGACAATGAGCAGTTCTTC.